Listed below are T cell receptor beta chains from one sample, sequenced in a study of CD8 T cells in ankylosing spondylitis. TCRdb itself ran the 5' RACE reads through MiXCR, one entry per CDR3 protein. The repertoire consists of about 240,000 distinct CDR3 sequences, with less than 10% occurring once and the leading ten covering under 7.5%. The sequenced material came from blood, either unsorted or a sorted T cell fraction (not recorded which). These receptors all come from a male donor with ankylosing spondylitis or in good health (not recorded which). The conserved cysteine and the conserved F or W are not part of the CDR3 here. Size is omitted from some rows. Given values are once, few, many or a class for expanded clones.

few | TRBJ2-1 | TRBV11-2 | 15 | ASSLEGRERPYNEQF
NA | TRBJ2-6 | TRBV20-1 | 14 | SARDRGGSGANVLT
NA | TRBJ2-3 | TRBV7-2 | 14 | ASSLLAGTPRDTQY
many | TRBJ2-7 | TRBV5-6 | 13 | ASSSPDRVRGGRY
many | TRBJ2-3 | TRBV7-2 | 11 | ASSLVRTSGEI
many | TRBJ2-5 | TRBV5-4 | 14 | ASSLSPTESRQTQY
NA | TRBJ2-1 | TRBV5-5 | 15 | ASSLGQGSHSYNEQF
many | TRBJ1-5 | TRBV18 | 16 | ASSPPRTGTGGNQPQH
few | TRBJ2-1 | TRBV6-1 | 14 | ASSVLGGSSYNEQF
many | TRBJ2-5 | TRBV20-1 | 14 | SARDRETGISETQY
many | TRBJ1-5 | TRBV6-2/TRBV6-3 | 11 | ASSTRNNQPQH
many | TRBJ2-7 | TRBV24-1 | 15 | AQGPTGQMSISYEQY
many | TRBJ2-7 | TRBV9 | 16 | ASSVGDLRGTSLYEQY
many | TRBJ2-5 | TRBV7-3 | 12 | ASSLMGIQETQY
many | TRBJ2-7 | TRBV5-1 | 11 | ASSWGETYEQY
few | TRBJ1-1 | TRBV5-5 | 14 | ASSLDRQVWSTEAF
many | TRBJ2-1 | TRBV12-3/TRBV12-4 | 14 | ASSPTGTSGGREQF
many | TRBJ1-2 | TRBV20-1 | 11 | RGGGQGDYGYT
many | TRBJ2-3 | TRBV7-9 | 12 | ASSSGFSTDTQY
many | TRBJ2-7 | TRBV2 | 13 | ASREQAVSSYEQY
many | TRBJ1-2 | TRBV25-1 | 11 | ASSAGRNYGYT
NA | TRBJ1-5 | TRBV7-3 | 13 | ASSLTGGEMQPQH
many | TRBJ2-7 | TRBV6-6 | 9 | ASSSDRGGY
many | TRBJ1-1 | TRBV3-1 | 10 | ASSQDGSGAF
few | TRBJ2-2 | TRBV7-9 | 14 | ASRKSRDIRTGELF
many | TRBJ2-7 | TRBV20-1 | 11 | SARSLQGYEQY
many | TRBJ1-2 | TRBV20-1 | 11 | SAMDFSNYGYT
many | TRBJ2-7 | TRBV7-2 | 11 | ASSLGASGIPN
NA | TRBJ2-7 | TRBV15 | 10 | ATSSGLYEQY
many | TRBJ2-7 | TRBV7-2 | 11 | ASSRLATYEQY
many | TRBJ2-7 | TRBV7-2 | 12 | ASSSSGTEYEQY
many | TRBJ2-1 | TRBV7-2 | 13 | ATGAGATRDNEQF
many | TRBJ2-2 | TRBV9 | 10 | ASSGGGGELF
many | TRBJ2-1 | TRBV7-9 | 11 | ASSPPGYNEQF
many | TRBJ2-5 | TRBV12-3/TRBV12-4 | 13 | ASSLIQGPQETQY
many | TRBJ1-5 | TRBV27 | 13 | ASSLSWRGDQPQH
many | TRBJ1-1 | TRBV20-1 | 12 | SANAGRLNTEAF
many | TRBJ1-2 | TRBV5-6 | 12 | ASSLDRESHGYT
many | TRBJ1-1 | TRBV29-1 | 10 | SARTGPGEAF
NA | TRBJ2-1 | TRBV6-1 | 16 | ASSEVGFYSDSYNEQF
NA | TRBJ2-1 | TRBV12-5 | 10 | ASGLDYNEQF
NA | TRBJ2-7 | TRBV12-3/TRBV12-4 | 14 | ASSDRRDRVSVEQY
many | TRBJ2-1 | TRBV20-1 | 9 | SGRLDNEQF
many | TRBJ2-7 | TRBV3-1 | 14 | ASSQDWASGSYEQY
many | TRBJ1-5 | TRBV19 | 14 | ASSSRTGGSNQPQH